The next 27 T cell receptor beta chains were all read from a single sample in a study of shared clonotypes between healthy human individuals. As defined, naive CD8 cells were CD45RO-negative and positively selected for CCR7, with terminally differentiated effector memory CD45RA+ cells excluded. Only in-frame clones appear in the TCRdb table, and some are missing; sequencing was by immunoSEQ multiplex PCR. The table records around 1,900,000 clones, 90% to 95% of them present only once. The sequencing input was naive CD8+ T cells from PBMCs. The receptors here all came from a man aged 18 to 29 in good health. Some clones in this sample may be carry-over from other donors' samples.

The chain couples TRBV7-9 to TRBJ2-7, with TRBD2 identical over 8 bases. CDR3 size: 17 residues. Germline lookup yields CDR1 SEHNR and CDR2 FQNEAQ (reference sequence). V shed 3 bases and J 6 bases; nucleotides not matched to a gene: 16. CDR3 amino acids: CASSFPGLGISTGEQYF. The DNA for the CDR3 is TGTGCCAGCAGCTTTCCGGGACTAGGGATCAGCACCGGCGAGCAGTACTTC.

The chain uses TRBV30 and TRBJ2-2; perhaps TRBD1 as D (6 bases). This CDR3 is 15 amino acids long. CDR1 is GTSNPN, CDR2 SVGIG, per germline (reference sequence). Trimming shortened V by 1 base and J by 4 bases, and 13 bases separated the two germline ends. The CDR3 coding sequence is TGTGCCTGGAGTGACGACAGGATCCTCACCGGGGAGCTGTTTTTT. It yields the protein CAWSDDRILTGELFF. Looking up the rest from reference TRBV30 and TRBJ2-2 gives the full variable domain: SQTIHQWPATLVQPVGSPLSLECTVEGTSNPNLYWYRQAAGRGLQLLFYSVGIGQISSEVPQNLSASRPQDRQFILSSKKLLLSDSGFYLCAWSDDRILTGELFFGEGSRLTVL.

A remark on this clone: The sample has other DNA sequences that encode this CDR3 too. The gene calls are TRBV27 and TRBJ2-3; unclear D gene. CDR3 length: 13 residues. V lost 5 bases, J lost 0 bases, and 6 bases lay in between. CDR1 and CDR2 from the germline V gene are MNHEY and SMNVEV (reference sequence). CDR3 DNA: TGTGCCAGCAGTCCCTCTAGCACAGATACGCAGTATTTT. It codes for CASSPSSTDTQYF.

V gene TRBV4-1 combines with J gene TRBJ1-3; D is unclear. The V and J ends lost 2 bases and 8 bases respectively, with 16 bases between them. The CDR3 totals 15 residues. The germline CDR1 and CDR2 sequences are MGHRA and YSYEKL. This CDR3 reads CASSQLIPDGDTIYF. CDR3 in DNA: TGCGCCAGCAGCCAACTCATTCCTGACGGGGACACCATATATTTT.

The rearrangement uses TRBV7-9 and TRBJ2-7; D remains ambiguous. In germline, CDR1 is SEHNR, CDR2 FQNEAQ (reference sequence). The CDR3 sequence is 13 residues long. The V end was cut by 5 bases, the J end by 2 bases, with 10 bases between. In DNA, the CDR3 is TGTGCCAGCAGCCGACCTCTAGCCTACGAGCAGTACTTC. Protein product: CASSRPLAYEQYF.

The V gene is TRBV7-9, the J gene TRBJ2-7, with TRBD2 identical over 11 bases. Germline values: CDR1 SEHNR, CDR2 FQNEAQ (reference sequence). This CDR3 is built from 15 residues. The V segment lost 5 bases and the J segment 0 bases; nucleotides outside the gene matches: 3. The CDR3 DNA reads as TGTGCCAGCAGCCCGACTAGCGGGGCCTCCTACGAGCAGTACTTC. Protein product: CASSPTSGASYEQYF.

This chain uses TRBV6-1 with TRBJ1-1; TRBD1 agrees at 9 bases. CDR3 length equals 14 residues. V shed 8 bases and J 6 bases; nucleotides not matched to a gene: 10. Germline CDR1 and CDR2: MNHNS and SASEGT. CDR3: CASSYRGRGSEAFF. CDR3 coding DNA: TGTGCCAGCTCCTACAGGGGGCGCGGGTCTGAAGCTTTCTTT.

This clone was recorded a few times. Distinct nucleotide sequences in the sample also encode this CDR3. The CDR3 loop is CASSVVGDTEAFF. The CDR3, as DNA: TGTGCCAGCAGCGTAGTTGGAGACACTGAAGCTTTCTTT. The chain couples TRBV9 to TRBJ1-1; D remains unclear. CDR1 and CDR2 from the germline V gene are SGDLS and YYNGEE. Between the trimmed V and J ends, which lost 0 bases and 3 bases, there was a span of 6 bases. The CDR3 is 13 amino acids.

This chain joins TRBV5-1 and TRBJ2-7, with 7 bases lining up with TRBD1. The CDR3 runs 14 residues. Trimming at V came to 5 bases and at J to 4 bases, leaving 9 bases not matched to a gene. In germline, CDR1 is SGHRS, CDR2 YFSETQ. In DNA form, the CDR3 reads TGCGCCAGCAGACGCGACAGGGATATTTACGAGCAGTACTTC. Its protein product is CASRRDRDIYEQYF.

The chain is built from TRBV27 and TRBJ1-1, with 7 bases identical to TRBD1. Germline V gene lookup returns CDR1 MNHEY and CDR2 SMNVEV (reference sequence). This CDR3 spans 15 amino acids. Germline trimming cut 2 bases from V and 4 bases from J; bases unmatched to any gene: 7. The CDR3 loop is CASSLLTRTGTEAFF. CDR3 coding DNA: TGTGCCAGCAGTTTACTCACCCGGACAGGCACTGAAGCTTTCTTT.

This chain connects TRBV11-2 to TRBJ2-5; D is perhaps TRBD1 (6 bases). V was pared by 1 base and J by 2 bases, with 11 bases between. Germline CDR1 is SGHAT and CDR2 is FQNNGV. The CDR3 extends over 15 amino acids. The CDR3, as DNA: TGTGCCAGCAGCTTAGTTGGGACACAACAAGAGACCCAGTACTTC. Protein: CASSLVGTQQETQYF.

CDR3 coding DNA: TGTGCCATCAGTGCCAGTCGCCAAGAGACCCAGTACTTC. Translation: CAISASRQETQYF. The chain is built from TRBV10-3 and TRBJ2-5; D gene unclear. Germline V CDR1 and CDR2: ENHRY, SYGVKD. This CDR3 spans 13 amino acids. Between the trimmed V and J ends, which lost 4 bases and 1 base, there was a span of 7 bases.

J is TRBJ2-3 and V is TRBV29-1, with D maybe TRBD2 (5 bases). Germline values: CDR1 SQVTM, CDR2 ANQGSEA. The CDR3 sequence is 13 residues long. Trimming took off 7 bases at V and 2 bases at J, with 13 bases between the two ends. CDR3 residues: CSAEGGVTDTQYF. The CDR3 coding sequence is TGCAGCGCCGAGGGCGGAGTCACAGATACGCAGTATTTT.

V gene TRBV5-1 combines with J gene TRBJ2-7, with TRBD2 matching 10 bases. This CDR3 comprises 15 residues. The V gene end was trimmed by 2 bases and the J gene end by 5 bases; junction bases not matched to a gene: 7. Germline assignment: CDR1 SGHRS and CDR2 YFSETQ. CDR3 in amino acids: CASSLAGGPLDEQYF. The DNA for the CDR3 is TGCGCCAGCAGCTTAGCGGGAGGGCCTCTAGACGAGCAGTACTTC.

The V call is TRBV7-8, the J call TRBJ1-5; D possibly corresponds to TRBD1 (5 bases). The CDR3 loop spans 12 amino acids. Trimming removed 6 bases at V and 4 bases at J, with 7 bases between. Germline-derived CDR1 and CDR2 are SGHVS and FQNEAQ. CDR3 sequence: CASRTANQPQHF. The CDR3 DNA follows: TGTGCCAGCAGGACAGCGAATCAGCCCCAGCATTTT.

This clone has just a few counts. This chain connects TRBV6-5 to TRBJ1-5; tentatively, D is TRBD1 (5 bases). Germline CDR1 reads MNHEY; CDR2 reads SVGAGI. This CDR3 comprises 14 residues. The ends were cut back, 8 bases at V and 2 bases at J, with 13 bases in the middle. CDR3 in DNA: TGTGCCAGCCGGGACGGGGATGGCAATCAGCCCCAGCATTTT. It codes for CASRDGDGNQPQHF.

In the case of this clone: At the DNA level, this CDR3 is encoded by other sequences in the same sample as well. CDR3 in DNA: TGTGCCAGCAGCGTATCGGGCAACTATGGCTACACCTTC. It encodes CASSVSGNYGYTF. This chain joins TRBV9 and TRBJ1-2; D gene unclear. Germline V gene sequence: CDR1 SGDLS, CDR2 YYNGEE. The ends were cut back, 1 base at V and 2 bases at J, with 6 bases in the middle. This CDR3 has 13 residues.

The chain employs TRBV11-1 and TRBJ2-3; D tentatively fits TRBD1 or TRBD2 (5 bases each). V was pared by 5 bases and J by 4 bases, with 16 bases between. The CDR3 contains 15 residues. Germline CDR1 is SGHAT and CDR2 is FQDESV (reference sequence). The CDR3 protein is CASSPRTGAPDTQYF. The CDR3 nucleotides are TGTGCCAGCAGCCCGCGGACTGGGGCACCAGATACGCAGTATTTT.

The chain carries TRBV27 and TRBJ2-1, with 9 bases matching TRBD1. Germline CDR1 reads MNHEY; CDR2 reads SMNVEV (reference sequence). J lost 6 bases, V lost 0 bases, and 3 bases had no gene match. This CDR3 is 15 amino acids long. The CDR3 sequence is CASSLSTGGSNEQFF. The CDR3 coding sequence is TGTGCCAGCAGTTTATCGACAGGGGGTTCCAATGAGCAGTTCTTC.

This clone was counted a few times. The chain carries TRBV7-8 and TRBJ1-2; a weak D match, TRBD1 (5 bases). Trimming removed 4 bases at V and 4 bases at J, with 13 bases between. CDR1 is SGHVS and CDR2 is FQNEAQ in the germline V gene. The CDR3 consists of 14 residues. CDR3 loop: CASSSPGVSYGYTF. CDR3 DNA: TGTGCCAGCAGCTCCCCGGGGGTGAGCTATGGCTACACCTTC.

In this sample, this clone turned up once. This chain links TRBV19 with TRBJ2-7, with D possibly being TRBD1 or TRBD2 (6 bases each). Trimming removed 6 bases at V and 1 base at J, with 19 bases between. CDR1 is LNHDA and CDR2 is SQIVND in the germline V gene (reference sequence). The CDR3 loop spans 16 amino acids. The CDR3 region has the DNA TGTGCCAGTAGCCCGGGGGCGGGAAGAGGGTCCTACGAGCAGTACTTC. Translation: CASSPGAGRGSYEQYF. The whole variable domain, filled in from reference TRBV19 and TRBJ2-7, reads DGGITQSPKYLFRKEGQNVTLSCEQNLNHDAMYWYRQDPGQGLRLIYYSQIVNDFQKGDIAEGYSVSREKKESFPLTVTSAQKNPTAFYLCASSPGAGRGSYEQYFGPGTRLTVT.

The chain combines TRBV4-1 with TRBJ2-7, with D hard to call. There are 15 residues in the CDR3. Germline V gene lookup returns CDR1 MGHRA and CDR2 YSYEKL. V was clipped by 2 bases and J by 1 base, with 12 bases between them. CDR3 region: CASSQRARASYEQYF. CDR3 coding DNA: TGCGCCAGCAGCCAAAGGGCAAGGGCGTCCTACGAGCAGTACTTC.

The chain has TRBV19 and TRBJ1-2; unclear D gene. Per germline, CDR1 LNHDA and CDR2 SQIVND (reference sequence). V lost 5 bases and J 5 bases, leaving 12 bases between the germline ends. This CDR3 spans 13 amino acids. CDR3 sequence: CASSFSSHYGYTF. In DNA, the CDR3 is TGTGCCAGTAGTTTTTCCTCCCATTATGGCTACACCTTC. Together with reference TRBV19 and TRBJ1-2, the CDR3 gives the full variable domain: DGGITQSPKYLFRKEGQNVTLSCEQNLNHDAMYWYRQDPGQGLRLIYYSQIVNDFQKGDIAEGYSVSREKKESFPLTVTSAQKNPTAFYLCASSFSSHYGYTFGSGTRLTVV.

The chain employs TRBV14 and TRBJ2-4, with D perhaps matching TRBD1 (5 bases). V gave up 1 base and J gave up 1 base, with 17 bases separating them. CDR3 length: 18 residues. Germline values: CDR1 SGHDN, CDR2 FVKESK. The CDR3 sequence: CASSQGAGKVPAKNIQYF. The CDR3 nucleotides are TGTGCCAGCAGCCAAGGGGCAGGGAAGGTGCCGGCCAAAAACATTCAGTACTTC.

V is TRBV27 and J is TRBJ2-4, with 7 nucleotides matching TRBD1. Germline V CDR1 and CDR2: MNHEY, SMNVEV (reference sequence). The CDR3 is 16 amino acids. Trimming removed 7 bases from V and 0 bases from J; junction bases left unmatched: 9. CDR3 nucleotides: TGTGCCAGCAAAGGGACAGCAGAACTAGCCAAAAACATTCAGTACTTC. Amino acid sequence: CASKGTAELAKNIQYF.

The chain couples TRBV7-9 to TRBJ2-7, with D uncertain. V lost 2 bases and J lost 4, with 9 bases in between. This CDR3 contains 13 residues. The V gene's germline CDR1 is SEHNR and CDR2 FQNEAQ (reference sequence). CDR3 DNA: TGTGCCAGCAGCTTAAGCAGTCTATACGAGCAGTACTTC. It yields the protein CASSLSSLYEQYF.

Regarding this clone: This CDR3 fails to terminate in the conserved phenylalanine or tryptophan, so it likely reflects a read error. No DNA is shown, since the ends of the CDR3 on it are uncertain; the CDR3 is the one TCRdb lists. The chain has TRBV29-1 and TRBJ1-2; the D call TRBD1 from the table was never checked on the DNA. The CDR3 length equals 8 residues, ends included. The germline CDR1 and CDR2 sequences are SQVTM and ANQGSEA. The CDR3 reads CSVPGGPV.